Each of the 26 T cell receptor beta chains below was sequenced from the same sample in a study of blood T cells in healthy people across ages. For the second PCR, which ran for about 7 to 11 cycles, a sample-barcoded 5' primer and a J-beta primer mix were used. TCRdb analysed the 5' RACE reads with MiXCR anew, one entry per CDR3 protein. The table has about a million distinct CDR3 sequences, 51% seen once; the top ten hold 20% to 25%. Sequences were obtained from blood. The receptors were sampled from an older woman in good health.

The CDR3 sequence: CSARGLAGDASTDTQYF. For the CDR3, the DNA is TGCAGTGCTAGAGGACTAGCGGGGGATGCTAGCACAGATACGCAGTATTTT. This sequence joins TRBV20-1 and TRBJ2-3; 12 nucleotides agree with TRBD2. The CDR3 extends over 17 amino acids. Germline V gene sequence: CDR1 DFQATT, CDR2 SNEGSKA (reference sequence). Losses at the gene ends were 1 base for V and 0 bases for J; bases not matched to a gene: 5.

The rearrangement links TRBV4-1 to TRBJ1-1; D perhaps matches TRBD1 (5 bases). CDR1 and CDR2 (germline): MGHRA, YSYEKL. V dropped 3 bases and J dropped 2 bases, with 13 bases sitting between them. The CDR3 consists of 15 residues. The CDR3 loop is CASSHPGRENTEAFF. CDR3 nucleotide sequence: TGCGCCAGCAGCCACCCGGGACGAGAAAACACTGAAGCTTTCTTT.

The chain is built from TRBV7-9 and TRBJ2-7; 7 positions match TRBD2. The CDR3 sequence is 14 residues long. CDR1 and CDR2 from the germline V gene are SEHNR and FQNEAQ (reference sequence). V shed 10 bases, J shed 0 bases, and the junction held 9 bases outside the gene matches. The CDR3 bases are TGTGCCACAATAACTAGCGTAAACTCCTACGAGCAGTACTTC. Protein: CATITSVNSYEQYF. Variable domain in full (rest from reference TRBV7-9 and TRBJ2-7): DTGVSQNPRHKITKRGQNVTFRCDPISEHNRLYWYRQTLGQGPEFLTYFQNEAQLEKSRLLSDRFSAERPKGSFSTLEIQRTEQGDSAMYLCATITSVNSYEQYFGPGTRLTVT.

The CDR3 nucleotides read TGTGCCAGCAGCCCGGCTCCGGGCCCCTACGAGCAGTACTTC. Amino acids: CASSPAPGPYEQYF. The chain has TRBV12-3 or TRBV12-4 and TRBJ2-7; D remains unclear. The length of the CDR3 is 14 residues. The ends were cut back, 6 bases at V and 2 bases at J, with 14 bases in the middle.

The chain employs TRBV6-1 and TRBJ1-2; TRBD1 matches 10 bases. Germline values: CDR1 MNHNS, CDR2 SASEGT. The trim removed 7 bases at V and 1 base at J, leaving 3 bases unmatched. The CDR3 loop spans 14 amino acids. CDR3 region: CASTGTGVNYGYTF. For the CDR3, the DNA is TGTGCCAGCACTGGGACAGGGGTTAACTATGGCTACACCTTC.

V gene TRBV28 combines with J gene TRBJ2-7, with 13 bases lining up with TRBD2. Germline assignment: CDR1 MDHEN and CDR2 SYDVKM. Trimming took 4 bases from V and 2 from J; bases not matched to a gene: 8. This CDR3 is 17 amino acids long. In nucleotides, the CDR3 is TGTGCCAGCAGTTCTCCGGGACTAGCGGGGTCCACCTACGAGCAGTACTTC. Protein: CASSSPGLAGSTYEQYF.

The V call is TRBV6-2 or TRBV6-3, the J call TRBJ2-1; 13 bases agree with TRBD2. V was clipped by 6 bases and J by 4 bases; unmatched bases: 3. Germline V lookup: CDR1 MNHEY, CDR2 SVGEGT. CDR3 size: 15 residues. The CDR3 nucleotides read TGTGCCAGCAGAGAGGGACTAGCGGGATACAATGAGCAGTTCTTC. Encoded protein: CASREGLAGYNEQFF.

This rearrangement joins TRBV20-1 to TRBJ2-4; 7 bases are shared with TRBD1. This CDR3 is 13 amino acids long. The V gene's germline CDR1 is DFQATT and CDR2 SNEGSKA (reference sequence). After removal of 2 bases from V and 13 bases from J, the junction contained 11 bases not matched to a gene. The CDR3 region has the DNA TGCAGTGCTAGATCCGGGACAGAAGGTGTCCAGTACTTC. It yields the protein CSARSGTEGVQYF.

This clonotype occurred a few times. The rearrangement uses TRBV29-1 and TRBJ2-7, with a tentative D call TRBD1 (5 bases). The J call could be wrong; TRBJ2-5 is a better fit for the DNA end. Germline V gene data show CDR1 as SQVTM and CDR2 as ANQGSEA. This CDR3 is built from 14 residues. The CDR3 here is CSVELAEKGETQYF. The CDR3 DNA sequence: TGCAGCGTTGAATTGGCAGAAAAGGGGGAGACCCAGTACTTC.

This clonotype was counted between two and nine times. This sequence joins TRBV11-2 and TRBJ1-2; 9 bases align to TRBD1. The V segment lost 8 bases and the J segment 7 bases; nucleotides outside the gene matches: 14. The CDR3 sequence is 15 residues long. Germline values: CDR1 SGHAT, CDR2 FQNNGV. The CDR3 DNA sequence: TGTGCCAGCTCACCAACCGGCACAGGGGGCAGTGGCTACACCTTC. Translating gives CASSPTGTGGSGYTF.

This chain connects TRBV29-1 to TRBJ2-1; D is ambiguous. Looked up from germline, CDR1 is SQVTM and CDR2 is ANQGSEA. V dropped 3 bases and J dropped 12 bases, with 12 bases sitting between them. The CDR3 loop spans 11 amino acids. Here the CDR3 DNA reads TGCAGCGTTGAGAGTGTGCATGGGCAGTTCTTC. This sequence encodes CSVESVHGQFF.

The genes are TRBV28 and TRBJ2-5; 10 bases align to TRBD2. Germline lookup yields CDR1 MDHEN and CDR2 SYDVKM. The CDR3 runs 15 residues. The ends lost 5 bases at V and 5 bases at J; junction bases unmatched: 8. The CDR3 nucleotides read TGTGCCAGCAGTCCACACCCGGGACTAGCGGAGACCCAGTACTTC. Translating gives CASSPHPGLAETQYF.

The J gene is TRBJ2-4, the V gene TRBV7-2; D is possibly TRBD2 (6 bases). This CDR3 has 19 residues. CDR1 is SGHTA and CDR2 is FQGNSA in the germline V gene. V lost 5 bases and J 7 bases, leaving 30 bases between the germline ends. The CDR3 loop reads CASSPPGVAVRALRNIQYF. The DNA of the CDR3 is TGTGCCAGCAGCCCCCCTGGGGTAGCGGTCAGGGCCCTCAGGAACATTCAGTACTTC.

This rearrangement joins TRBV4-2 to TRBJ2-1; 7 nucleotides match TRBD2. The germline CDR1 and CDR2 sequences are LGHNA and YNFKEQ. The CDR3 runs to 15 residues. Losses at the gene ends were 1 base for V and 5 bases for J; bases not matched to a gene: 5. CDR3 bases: TGTGCCAGCAGCCAAGTCCGGGACTACGACAATGAGCAGTTCTTC. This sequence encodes CASSQVRDYDNEQFF.

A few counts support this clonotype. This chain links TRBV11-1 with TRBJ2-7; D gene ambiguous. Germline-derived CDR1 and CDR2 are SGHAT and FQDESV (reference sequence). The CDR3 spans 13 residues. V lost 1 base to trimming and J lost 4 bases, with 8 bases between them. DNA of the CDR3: TGTGCCAGCAGCTTAGTTCTTGGGTACGAGCAGTACTTC. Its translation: CASSLVLGYEQYF. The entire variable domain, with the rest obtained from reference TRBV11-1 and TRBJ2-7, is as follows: EAEVAQSPRYKITEKSQAVAFWCDPISGHATLYWYRQILGQGPELLVQFQDESVVDDSQLPKDRFSAERLKGVDSTLKIQPAELGDSAMYLCASSLVLGYEQYFGPGTRLTVT.

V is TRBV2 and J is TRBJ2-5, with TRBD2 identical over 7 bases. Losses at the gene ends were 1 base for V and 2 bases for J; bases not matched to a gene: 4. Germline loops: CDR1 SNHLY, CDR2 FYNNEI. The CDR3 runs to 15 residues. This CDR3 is CASSEVAGVQETQYF. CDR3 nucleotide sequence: TGTGCCAGCAGTGAAGTGGCGGGAGTTCAAGAGACCCAGTACTTC.

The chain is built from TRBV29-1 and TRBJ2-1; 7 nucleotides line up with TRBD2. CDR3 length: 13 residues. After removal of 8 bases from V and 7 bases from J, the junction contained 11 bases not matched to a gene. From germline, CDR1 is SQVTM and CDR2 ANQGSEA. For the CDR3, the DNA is TGCAGCTACTACCGACTAGCTCGGAATGAGCAGTTCTTC. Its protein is CSYYRLARNEQFF.

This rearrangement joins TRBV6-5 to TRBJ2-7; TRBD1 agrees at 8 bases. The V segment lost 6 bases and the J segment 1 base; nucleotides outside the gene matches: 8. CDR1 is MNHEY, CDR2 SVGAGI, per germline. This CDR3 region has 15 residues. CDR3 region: CASRTTGASSYEQYF. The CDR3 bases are TGTGCCAGCAGGACGACAGGGGCCTCTTCCTACGAGCAGTACTTC.

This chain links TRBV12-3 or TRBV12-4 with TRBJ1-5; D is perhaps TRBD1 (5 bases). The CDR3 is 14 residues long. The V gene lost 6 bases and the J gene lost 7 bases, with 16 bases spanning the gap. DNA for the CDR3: TGTGCCAGCAGACCCGACAGCTACCGGCAGCCCCAGCATTTT. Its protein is CASRPDSYRQPQHF.

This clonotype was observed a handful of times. This chain's CDR3 is CASEGASYNEQFF. For the CDR3, the DNA is TGTGCCAGCGAGGGGGCCTCTTACAATGAGCAGTTCTTC. This rearrangement joins TRBV7-9 to TRBJ2-1; 7 nucleotides agree with TRBD1. Trimming cost V 8 bases and J 4 bases; bases outside gene matches: 5. The CDR3 is made up of 13 amino acids. Germline V gives CDR1 SEHNR, CDR2 FQNEAQ (reference sequence).

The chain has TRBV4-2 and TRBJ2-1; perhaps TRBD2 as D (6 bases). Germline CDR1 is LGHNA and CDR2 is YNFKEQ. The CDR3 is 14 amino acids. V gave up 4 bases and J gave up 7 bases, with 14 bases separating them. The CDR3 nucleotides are TGTGCCAGCAGCCGGGACGGGGAGGTGAATGAGCAGTTCTTC. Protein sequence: CASSRDGEVNEQFF.

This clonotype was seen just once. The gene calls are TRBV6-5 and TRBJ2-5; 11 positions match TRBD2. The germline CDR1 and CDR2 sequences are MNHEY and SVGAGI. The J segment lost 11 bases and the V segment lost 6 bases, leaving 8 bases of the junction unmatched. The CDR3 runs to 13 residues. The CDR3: CASRRLAGREQYF. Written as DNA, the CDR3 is TGTGCCAGCAGGAGACTAGCGGGACGGGAGCAGTACTTC.

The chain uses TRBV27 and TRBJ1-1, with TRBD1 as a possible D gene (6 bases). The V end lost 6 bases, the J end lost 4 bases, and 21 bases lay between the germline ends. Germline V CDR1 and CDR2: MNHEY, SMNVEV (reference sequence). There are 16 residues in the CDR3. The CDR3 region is CASSDIGGGRITEAFF. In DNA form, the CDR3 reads TGTGCCAGCAGCGATATTGGAGGGGGGCGGATCACTGAAGCTTTCTTT.

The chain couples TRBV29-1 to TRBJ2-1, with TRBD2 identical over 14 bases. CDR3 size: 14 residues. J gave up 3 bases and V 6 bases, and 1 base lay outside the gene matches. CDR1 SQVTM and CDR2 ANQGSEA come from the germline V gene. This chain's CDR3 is CSVGTSGSYNEQFF. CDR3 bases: TGCAGCGTAGGGACTAGCGGGAGCTACAATGAGCAGTTCTTC.

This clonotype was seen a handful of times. CDR3 sequence reads: CASSDPKAQYF. The CDR3 nucleotides are TGCGCCAGCAGTGACCCGAAGGCGCAGTATTTT. The chain combines TRBV4-3 with TRBJ2-3; D ambiguous. This CDR3 is built from 11 residues. Trimming took 6 bases from V and 10 from J, leaving 11 bases between them. CDR1 is LGHNA and CDR2 is YSLEER in the germline V gene.

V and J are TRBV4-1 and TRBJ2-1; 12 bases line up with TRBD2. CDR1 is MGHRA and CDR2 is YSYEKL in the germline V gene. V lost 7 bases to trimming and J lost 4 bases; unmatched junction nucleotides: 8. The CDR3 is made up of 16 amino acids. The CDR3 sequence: CASKQPGTSGYNEQFF. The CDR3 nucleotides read TGCGCCAGCAAACAACCCGGGACTAGCGGGTACAATGAGCAGTTCTTC.